This T cell receptor (beta chain) was profiled in a study of patients and donors after allogeneic stem cell transplantation. Germline CDR1 MNHNY, CDR2 SVGAGI (reference sequence). The CDR3 contains 15 residues. The V end lost 0 bases, the J end lost 3 bases, and 11 bases lay between the germline ends. This clonotype occurred a few times. TCRdb independently ran MiXCR on the RT-PCR reads; one entry per CDR3 protein. The sample consists of approximately 150,000 distinct CDR3 sequences, about 30% of them appearing once. Sequencing was done on a sample of blood, either unsorted or a sorted T cell fraction (not recorded which). The clonotype was recovered from a human donor who was either an allogeneic HSCT recipient or a stem cell or donor lymphocyte infusion donor (not recorded which). It is not recorded whose cells these are; they may come from a transplant donor. V is TRBV6-6 and J is TRBJ1-2, with D perhaps TRBD1 (5 bases). For the CDR3, the DNA is TGTGCCAGCAGTTACTCGGGGCCGCAGGACTATGGCTACACCTTC. Translating gives CASSYSGPQDYGYTF.